A selection of T cell receptor beta chains follows, all from one sample in a study of metastatic and nonmetastatic thyroid tumors. With MiXCR, TCRdb reprocessed the PCR reads. This sample has 3,500 to 4,500 clones, with under 45% found just once. Material for sequencing was adjacent normal tissue. These receptor sequences come from a male donor with papillary thyroid cancer or a benign thyroid nodule (not recorded which). Some clones in this sample may be carry-over from other donors' samples. CDR3s leave out the opening cysteine and the closing phenylalanine or tryptophan.

cdr3_aa j_call v_call
ASSPTTGTSGSVTYNEQF TRBJ2-1 TRBV25-1
ASSFANQGDGYT TRBJ1-2 TRBV28
ASSWVLLVSTEAF TRBJ1-1 TRBV6-1
ASSLLGRGGVTEAF TRBJ1-1 TRBV7-8
ASSLATGEGETQY TRBJ2-5 TRBV5-1
SARGASGRAWNTQY TRBJ2-3 TRBV20-1
ASSQSSGTMNEQF TRBJ2-1 TRBV4-3
ASSEGGCAYEQY TRBJ2-7 TRBV6-1
ASAGDPSSYNEQF TRBJ2-1 TRBV7-2
ASSWWTGSDTQY TRBJ2-3 TRBV7-8
ASSFVSREPIYEQY TRBJ2-7 TRBV6-2/TRBV6-3
ASSLDRDWPEQF TRBJ2-1 TRBV5-1
SARGASAYEQY TRBJ2-7 TRBV20-1
ASSEARSGGNYGYT TRBJ1-2 TRBV2
ASSLVLNTEAF TRBJ1-1 TRBV5-1
ASSPGPIKYGYT TRBJ1-2 TRBV27
ASFDRANTGELF TRBJ2-2 TRBV19
ASSLGSTDTQY TRBJ2-3 TRBV12-3/TRBV12-4
ASSLPGQETQY TRBJ2-5 TRBV12-3/TRBV12-4
ASSGESSYNEQF TRBJ2-1 TRBV12-3/TRBV12-4
ASSLVVAGGPGNTIY TRBJ1-3 TRBV5-1
ASSLASGAGGELF TRBJ2-2 TRBV7-2
ASSLASGGNPQTQY TRBJ2-5 TRBV27
ASSESWDSSSYNSPLH TRBJ1-6 TRBV27
ASSRIGTGNYGYT TRBJ1-2 TRBV7-8
ASSSRTGTRNEKLF TRBJ1-4 TRBV19
SARGTAYSYDHY TRBJ2-7 TRBV20-1
ASSYDSGAGYEQY TRBJ2-7 TRBV6-2/TRBV6-3
ASSLVASGAYAYEQY TRBJ2-7 TRBV11-2
ASSPIAGVTDTQY TRBJ2-3 TRBV27
ASSSPDQPQH TRBJ1-5 TRBV6-5
ASGFYEQF TRBJ2-1 TRBV27
ASSLVSSAGELF TRBJ2-2 TRBV7-9
ASRDSKGEQY TRBJ2-7 TRBV3-1
ASSSPAVSSYNSPLH TRBJ1-6 TRBV6-5
SAKPRTSFYHEQY TRBJ2-7 TRBV20-1
SAIPPDNEQF TRBJ2-1 TRBV20-1
ASSLVSGGTEAF TRBJ1-1 TRBV7-6
ASSTGLYEQY TRBJ2-7 TRBV2